One T cell receptor beta chain is described in this entry. With MiXCR, TCRdb called clones anew from the PCR reads. This sample has tens of thousands of clones, with 15% to 18% found just once. The record originates from a study of metastatic and nonmetastatic thyroid tumors. The V end lost 2 bases, the J end lost 4 bases, and 12 bases lay between the germline ends. Germline-derived CDR1 and CDR2 are SGHNT and YENEEA. CDR3 length equals 14 residues. Until they underwent thyroid surgery, no patient had received any treatment. This sequence originates from a female donor with papillary thyroid cancer or a benign thyroid nodule (not recorded which). Some clones in this sample may be carry-over from other donors' samples. The gene calls are TRBV11-3 and TRBJ2-7; D gene ambiguous. The sequenced material came from blood. The DNA for the CDR3 is TGTGCCAGCAGCTTATTAACTGGGGAATACGAGCAGTACTTC. Its protein product is CASSLLTGEYEQYF.